This TCR beta chain was observed in a study of T cell repertoires in cytomegalovirus infection. The V end lost 4 bases, the J end lost 7 bases, and 17 bases lay between the germline ends. In germline, CDR1 is SGHTA, CDR2 FQGNSA. The CDR3 is made up of 15 amino acids. TCRdb recomputed calls from the reads with MiXCR, one row per CDR3 protein. The sample holds approximately 400,000 distinct CDR3 sequences, roughly a third seen once. Sequencing was done on a sample of PBMCs. The clonotype was recovered from a human donor in good health (CMV status not recorded). Some clones in this sample may be carry-over from other donors' samples. The gene calls are TRBV7-2 and TRBJ2-1; a possible D gene is TRBD2 (6 bases). The CDR3 loop is CASSWRGRMGNEQFF. The CDR3 DNA follows: TGTGCCAGCAGCTGGAGGGGCCGGATGGGAAATGAGCAGTTCTTC.